The T cell receptor beta chain described here comes from a study of OX40 agonist ivuxolimab in advanced cancers. Overall study: Those treated in dose escalation had hepatocellular carcinoma, melanoma, renal cell cancer or head and neck cancer.

CDR1 is SGHDN, CDR2 FVKESK, per germline. This CDR3 is 14 amino acids long. The V and J ends lost 0 bases and 7 bases respectively, with 12 bases between them. Using immunoSEQ multiplex PCR, the repertoire was profiled, and TCRdb retains in-frame clones only, with some absent. The sample consists of tens of thousands of clones, roughly nine tenths of them appearing once. This chain links TRBV14 with TRBJ1-2, with unresolved D. Sequences were derived from CD4+ or CD8+ T cells sorted from blood, sampled in a trial of the OX40 agonist ivuxolimab. This sequence was found in an adult with an advanced solid tumor such as melanoma, head and neck, liver or kidney cancer. CDR3 coding DNA: TGTGCCAGCAGCCAAGACACCCGGGGAGGTGGCTACACCTTC. Residues: CASSQDTRGGGYTF. Variable domain in full (rest from reference TRBV14 and TRBJ1-2): EAGVTQFPSHSVIEKGQTVTLRCDPISGHDNLYWYRRVMGKEIKFLLHFVKESKQDESGMPNNRFLAERTGGTYSTLKVQPAELEDSGVYFCASSQDTRGGGYTFGSGTRLTVV.